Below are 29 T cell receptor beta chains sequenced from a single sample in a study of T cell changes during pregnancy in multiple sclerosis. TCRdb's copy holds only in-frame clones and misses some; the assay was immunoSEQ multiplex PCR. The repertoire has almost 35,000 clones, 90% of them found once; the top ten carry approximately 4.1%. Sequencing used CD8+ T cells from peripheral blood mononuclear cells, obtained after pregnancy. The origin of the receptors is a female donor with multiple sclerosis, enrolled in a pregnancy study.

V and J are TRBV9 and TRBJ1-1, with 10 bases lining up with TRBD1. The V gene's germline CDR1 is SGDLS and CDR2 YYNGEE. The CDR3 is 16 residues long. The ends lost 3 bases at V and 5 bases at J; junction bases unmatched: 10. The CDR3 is CASSAGRQGAATEAFF. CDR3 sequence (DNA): TGTGCCAGCAGCGCGGGGCGACAGGGGGCAGCGACTGAAGCTTTCTTT.

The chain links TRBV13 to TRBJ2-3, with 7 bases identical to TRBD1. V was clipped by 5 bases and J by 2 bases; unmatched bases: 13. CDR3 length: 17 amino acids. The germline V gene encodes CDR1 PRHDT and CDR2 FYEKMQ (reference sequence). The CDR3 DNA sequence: TGTGCCAGCAGCGGTCCAGGGGGAAAGGGTGACACAGATACGCAGTATTTT. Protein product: CASSGPGGKGDTDTQYF. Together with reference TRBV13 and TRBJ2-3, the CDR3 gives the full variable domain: AAGVIQSPRHLIKEKRETATLKCYPIPRHDTVYWYQQGPGQDPQFLISFYEKMQSDKGSIPDRFSAQQFSDYHSELNMSSLELGDSALYFCASSGPGGKGDTDTQYFGPGTRLTVL.

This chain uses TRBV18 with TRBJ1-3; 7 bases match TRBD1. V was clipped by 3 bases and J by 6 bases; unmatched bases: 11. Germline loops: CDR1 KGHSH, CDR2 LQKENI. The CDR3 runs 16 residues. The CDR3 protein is CASSPPTGLNENTIYF. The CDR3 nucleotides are TGTGCCAGCTCACCCCCGACAGGGCTAAACGAAAACACCATATATTTT.

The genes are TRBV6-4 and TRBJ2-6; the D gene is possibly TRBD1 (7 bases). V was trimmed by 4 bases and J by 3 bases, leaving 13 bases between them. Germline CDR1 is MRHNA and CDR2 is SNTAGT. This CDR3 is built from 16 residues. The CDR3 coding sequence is TGTGCCAGCAGTGCCAGGGGGGAGGATGGGGCCAACGTCCTGACTTTC. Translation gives CASSARGEDGANVLTF.

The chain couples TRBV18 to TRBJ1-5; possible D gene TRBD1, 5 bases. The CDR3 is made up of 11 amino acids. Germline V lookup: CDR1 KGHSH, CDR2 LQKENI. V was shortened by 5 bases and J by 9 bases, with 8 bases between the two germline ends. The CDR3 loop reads CASSTGRPQHF. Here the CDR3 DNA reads TGTGCCAGCTCAACAGGTCGGCCCCAGCATTTT.

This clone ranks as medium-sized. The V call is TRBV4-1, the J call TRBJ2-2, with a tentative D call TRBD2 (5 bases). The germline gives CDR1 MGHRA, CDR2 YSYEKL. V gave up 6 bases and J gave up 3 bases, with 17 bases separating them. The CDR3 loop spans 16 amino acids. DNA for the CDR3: TGCGCCAGCAGAGATAGCACGAACGGGGACACCGGGGAGCTGTTTTTT. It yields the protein CASRDSTNGDTGELFF.

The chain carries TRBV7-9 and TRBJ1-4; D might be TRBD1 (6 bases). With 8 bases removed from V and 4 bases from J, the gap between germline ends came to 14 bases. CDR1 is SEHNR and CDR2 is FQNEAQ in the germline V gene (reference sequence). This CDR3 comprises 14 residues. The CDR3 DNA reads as TGTGCCAGCCTCGAGGGGGAGCTTAATGAAAAACTGTTTTTT. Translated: CASLEGELNEKLFF.

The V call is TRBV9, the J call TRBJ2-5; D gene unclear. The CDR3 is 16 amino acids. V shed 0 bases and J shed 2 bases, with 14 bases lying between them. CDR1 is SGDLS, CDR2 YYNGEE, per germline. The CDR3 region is CASSVVSSGAQETQYF. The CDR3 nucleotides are TGTGCCAGCAGCGTAGTCTCCTCAGGCGCACAAGAGACCCAGTACTTC.

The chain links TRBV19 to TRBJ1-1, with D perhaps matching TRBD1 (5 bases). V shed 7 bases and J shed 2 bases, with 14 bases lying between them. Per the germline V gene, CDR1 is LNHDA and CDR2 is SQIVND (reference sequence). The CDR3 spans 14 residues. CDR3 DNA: TGTGCCAGTACCATAGGGGCAGCAAACACTGAAGCTTTCTTT. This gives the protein CASTIGAANTEAFF.

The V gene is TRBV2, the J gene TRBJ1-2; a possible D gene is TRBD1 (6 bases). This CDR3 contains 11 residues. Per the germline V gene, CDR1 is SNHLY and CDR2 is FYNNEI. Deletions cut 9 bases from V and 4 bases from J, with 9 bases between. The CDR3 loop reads CARTGPYGYTF. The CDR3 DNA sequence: TGTGCCAGAACAGGGCCCTATGGCTACACCTTC.

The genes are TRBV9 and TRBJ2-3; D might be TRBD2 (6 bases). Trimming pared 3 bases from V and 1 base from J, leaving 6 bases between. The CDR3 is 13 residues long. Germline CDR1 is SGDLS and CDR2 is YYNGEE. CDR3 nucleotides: TGTGCCAGCAGCGCTAGCGGCACAGATACGCAGTATTTT. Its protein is CASSASGTDTQYF.

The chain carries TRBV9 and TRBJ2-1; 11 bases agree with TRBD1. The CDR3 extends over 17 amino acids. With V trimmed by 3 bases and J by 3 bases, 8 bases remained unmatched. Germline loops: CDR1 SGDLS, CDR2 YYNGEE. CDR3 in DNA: TGTGCCAGCAGCGCCGACCTCGGGACAGGGGGCTACAATGAGCAGTTCTTC. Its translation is CASSADLGTGGYNEQFF.

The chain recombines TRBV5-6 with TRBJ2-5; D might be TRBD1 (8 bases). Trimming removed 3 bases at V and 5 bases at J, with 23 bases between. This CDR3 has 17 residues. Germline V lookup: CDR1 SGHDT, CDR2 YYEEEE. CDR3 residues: CASSWGGTGALGETQYF. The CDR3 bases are TGTGCCAGCAGCTGGGGGGGGACAGGAGCCTTGGGGGAGACCCAGTACTTC.

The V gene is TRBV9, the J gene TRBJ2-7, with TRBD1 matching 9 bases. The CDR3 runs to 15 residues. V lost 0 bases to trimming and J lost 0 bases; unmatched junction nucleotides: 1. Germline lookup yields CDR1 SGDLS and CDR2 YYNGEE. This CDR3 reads CASSVGDRVSYEQYF. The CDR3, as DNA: TGTGCCAGCAGCGTAGGGGACAGGGTCTCCTACGAGCAGTACTTC. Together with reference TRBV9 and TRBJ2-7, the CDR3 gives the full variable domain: DSGVTQTPKHLITATGQRVTLRCSPRSGDLSVYWYQQSLDQGLQFLIQYYNGEERAKGNILERFSAQQFPDLHSELNLSSLELGDSALYFCASSVGDRVSYEQYFGPGTRLTVT.

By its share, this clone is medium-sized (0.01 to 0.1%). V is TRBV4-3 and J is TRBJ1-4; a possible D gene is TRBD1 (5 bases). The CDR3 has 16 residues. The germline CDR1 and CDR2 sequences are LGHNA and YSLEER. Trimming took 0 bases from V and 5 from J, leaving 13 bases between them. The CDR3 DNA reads TGCGCCAGCAGCCAAGAATTGGGGGGTCAGAATGAAAAACTGTTTTTT. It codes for CASSQELGGQNEKLFF.

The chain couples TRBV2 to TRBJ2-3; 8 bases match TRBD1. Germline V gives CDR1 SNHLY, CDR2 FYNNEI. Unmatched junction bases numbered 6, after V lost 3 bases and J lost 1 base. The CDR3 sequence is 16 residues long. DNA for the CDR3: TGTGCCAGCAGTGATCCAGGGGGCTTGGGCACAGATACGCAGTATTTT. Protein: CASSDPGGLGTDTQYF. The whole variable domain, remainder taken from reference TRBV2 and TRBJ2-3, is EPEVTQTPSHQVTQMGQEVILRCVPISNHLYFYWYRQILGQKVEFLVSFYNNEISEKSEIFDDQFSVERPDGSNFTLKIRSTKLEDSAMYFCASSDPGGLGTDTQYFGPGTRLTVL.

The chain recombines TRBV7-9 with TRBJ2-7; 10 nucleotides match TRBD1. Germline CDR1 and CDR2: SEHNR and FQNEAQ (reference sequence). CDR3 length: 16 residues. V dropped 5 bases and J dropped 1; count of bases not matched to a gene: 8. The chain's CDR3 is CASSPVPGQGSYEQYF. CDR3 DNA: TGTGCCAGCAGCCCTGTGCCGGGACAGGGGTCCTACGAGCAGTACTTC.

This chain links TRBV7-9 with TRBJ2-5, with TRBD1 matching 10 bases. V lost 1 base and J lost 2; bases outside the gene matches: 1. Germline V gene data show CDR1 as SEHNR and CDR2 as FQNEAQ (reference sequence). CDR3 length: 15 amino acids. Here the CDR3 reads CASSLGDRGQETQYF. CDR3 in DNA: TGTGCCAGCAGCTTAGGGGACAGGGGACAAGAGACCCAGTACTTC.

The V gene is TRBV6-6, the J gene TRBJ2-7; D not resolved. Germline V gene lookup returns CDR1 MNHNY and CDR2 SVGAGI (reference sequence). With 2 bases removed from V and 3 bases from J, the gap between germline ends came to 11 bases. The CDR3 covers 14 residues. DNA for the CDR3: TGTGCCAGCAGTTACGAAGGCGGATTCTACGAGCAGTACTTC. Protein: CASSYEGGFYEQYF.

The chain's CDR3 is CASRPGPPGKSNYGYTF. The CDR3 DNA sequence: TGTGCAAGTCGTCCCGGGCCACCAGGGAAATCGAACTATGGCTACACCTTC. The chain carries TRBV12-2 and TRBJ1-2; TRBD1 is taken as the D call from the table, unchecked against the DNA. TRBV12-2 is a documented pseudogene. The CDR3 loop spans 17 amino acids.

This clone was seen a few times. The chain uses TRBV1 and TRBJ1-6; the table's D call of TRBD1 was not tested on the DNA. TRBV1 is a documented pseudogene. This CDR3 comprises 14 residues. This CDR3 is CTSSQNRGNSPLHF. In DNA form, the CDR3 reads TGCACCAGCAGCCAGAACAGGGGGAATTCACCCCTCCACTTT.

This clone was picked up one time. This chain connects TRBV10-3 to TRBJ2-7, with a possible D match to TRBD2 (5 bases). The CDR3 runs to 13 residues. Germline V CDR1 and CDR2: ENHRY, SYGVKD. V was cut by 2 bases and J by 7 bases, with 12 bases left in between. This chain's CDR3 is CAISEEGSREQYF. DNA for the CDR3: TGTGCCATCAGTGAGGAGGGATCAAGGGAGCAGTACTTC.

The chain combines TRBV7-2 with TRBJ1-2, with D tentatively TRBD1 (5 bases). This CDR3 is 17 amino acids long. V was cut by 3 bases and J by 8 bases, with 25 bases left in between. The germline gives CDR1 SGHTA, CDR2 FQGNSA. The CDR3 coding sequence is TGTGCCAGCAGCTTGCGCCCGGGGGGGAGCCTATTGGGCGGCTACACCTTC. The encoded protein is CASSLRPGGSLLGGYTF.

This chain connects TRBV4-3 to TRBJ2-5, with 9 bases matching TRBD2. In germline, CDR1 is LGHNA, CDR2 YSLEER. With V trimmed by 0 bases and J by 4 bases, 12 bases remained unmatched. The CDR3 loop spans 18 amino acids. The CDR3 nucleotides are TGCGCCAGCAGCCAAGACCCCCTCGGGCGGGGGGGCGGAGAGACCCAGTACTTC. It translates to CASSQDPLGRGGGETQYF.

As DNA, the CDR3 is TGTGCCAGCAGTGACAGGGGGCATCGGGGCACCGGGGAGCTGTTTTTT. This sequence encodes CASSDRGHRGTGELFF. The gene calls are TRBV2 and TRBJ2-2; 8 positions agree with TRBD1. The germline CDR1 and CDR2 sequences are SNHLY and FYNNEI. V lost 3 bases to trimming and J lost 4 bases; unmatched junction nucleotides: 7. CDR3 size: 16 residues. Full variable domain (missing parts from reference TRBV2 and TRBJ2-2): EPEVTQTPSHQVTQMGQEVILRCVPISNHLYFYWYRQILGQKVEFLVSFYNNEISEKSEIFDDQFSVERPDGSNFTLKIRSTKLEDSAMYFCASSDRGHRGTGELFFGEGSRLTVL.

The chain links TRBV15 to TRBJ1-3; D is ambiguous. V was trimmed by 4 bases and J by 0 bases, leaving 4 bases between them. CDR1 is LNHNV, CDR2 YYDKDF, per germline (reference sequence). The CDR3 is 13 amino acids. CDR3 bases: TGTGCCACCAGCACGTCCTCTGGAAACACCATATATTTT. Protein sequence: CATSTSSGNTIYF.

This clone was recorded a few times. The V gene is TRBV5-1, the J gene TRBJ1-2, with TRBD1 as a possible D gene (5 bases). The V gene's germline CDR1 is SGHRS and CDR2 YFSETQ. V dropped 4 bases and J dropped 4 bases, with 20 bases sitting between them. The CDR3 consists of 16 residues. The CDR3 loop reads CASSREVGDRTYGYTF. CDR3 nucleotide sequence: TGCGCCAGCAGCCGGGAGGTAGGGGACCGGACCTATGGCTACACCTTC.

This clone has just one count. The CDR3 region is CASSLGTKSSYEQYF. CDR3 in DNA: TGTGCCAGCAGCCTCGGGACTAAGAGCTCCTACGAGCAGTACTTC. J is TRBJ2-7 and V is TRBV4-2, with 7 positions matching TRBD2. CDR3 length equals 15 residues. The germline gives CDR1 LGHNA, CDR2 YNFKEQ. V was pared by 4 bases and J by 0 bases, with 6 bases of the junction left unmatched.

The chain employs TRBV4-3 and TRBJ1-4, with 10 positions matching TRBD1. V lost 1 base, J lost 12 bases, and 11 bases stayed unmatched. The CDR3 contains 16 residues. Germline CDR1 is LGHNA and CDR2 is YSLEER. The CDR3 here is CASSQGVWDRGRELFF. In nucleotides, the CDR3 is TGCGCCAGCAGCCAAGGGGTTTGGGACAGGGGTCGAGAACTGTTTTTT.